The clone carrying this TCR beta chain has a single count. These data originate in a study of blood T cell repertoires in COVID-19. Background on the study: COVID-19 samples from acute and convalescent phases originated in the United States, Italy and Spain. T cells, B-cell-depleted T cells, or PBMCs provided the cDNA or gDNA that served as material.

V lost 2 bases to trimming and J lost 1 base; unmatched junction nucleotides: 7. Germline V lookup: CDR1 MNHNS, CDR2 SASEGT. CDR3 length: 17 amino acids. Authors' methods: Researchers report that nucleated cell counts were estimated from reference gene primer amplification. Assay used: immunoSEQ multiplex PCR; TCRdb lists only in-frame clones, some missing. V and J calls and clone size are given by that table; D and trimming were obtained from the DNA. The table has approximately 50,000 clones, 65% to 85% seen once. The rearrangement links TRBV6-1 to TRBJ2-4, with 8 bases aligning to TRBD2. This receptor was obtained from a man aged 70 or older with active or convalescent COVID-19. Sequences were obtained from peripheral blood. The CDR3 reads CASSESRGGMAKNIQYF. CDR3 DNA sequence: TGTGCCAGCAGTGAAAGCCGGGGGGGGATGGCCAAAAACATTCAGTACTTC.